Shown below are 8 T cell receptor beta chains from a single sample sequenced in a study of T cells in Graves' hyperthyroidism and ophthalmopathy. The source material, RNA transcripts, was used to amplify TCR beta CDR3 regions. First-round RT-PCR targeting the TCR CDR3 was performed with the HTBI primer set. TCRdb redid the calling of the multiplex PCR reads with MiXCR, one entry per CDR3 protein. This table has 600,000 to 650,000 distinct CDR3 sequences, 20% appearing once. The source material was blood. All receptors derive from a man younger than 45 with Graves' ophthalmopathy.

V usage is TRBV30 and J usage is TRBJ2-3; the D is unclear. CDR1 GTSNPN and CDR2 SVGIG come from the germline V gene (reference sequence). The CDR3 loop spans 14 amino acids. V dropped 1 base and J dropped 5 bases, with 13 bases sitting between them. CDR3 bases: TGTGCCTGGAGTGCCCGTCGAATTGGAGATACGCAGTATTTT. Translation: CAWSARRIGDTQYF. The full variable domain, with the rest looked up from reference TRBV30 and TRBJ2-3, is SQTIHQWPATLVQPVGSPLSLECTVEGTSNPNLYWYRQAAGRGLQLLFYSVGIGQISSEVPQNLSASRPQDRQFILSSKKLLLSDSGFYLCAWSARRIGDTQYFGPGTRLTVL.

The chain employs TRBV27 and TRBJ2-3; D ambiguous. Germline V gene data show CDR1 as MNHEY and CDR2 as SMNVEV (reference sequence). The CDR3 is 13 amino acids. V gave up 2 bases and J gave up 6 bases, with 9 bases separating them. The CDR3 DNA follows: TGTGCCAGCAGTTTAATGGAAATGGATACGCAGTATTTT. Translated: CASSLMEMDTQYF.

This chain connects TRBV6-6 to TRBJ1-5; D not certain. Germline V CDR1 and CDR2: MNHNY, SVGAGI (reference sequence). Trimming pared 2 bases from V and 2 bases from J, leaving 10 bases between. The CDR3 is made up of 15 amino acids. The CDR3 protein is CASSYLQSGNQPQHF. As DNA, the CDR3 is TGTGCCAGCAGTTACCTCCAGTCGGGCAATCAGCCCCAGCATTTT.

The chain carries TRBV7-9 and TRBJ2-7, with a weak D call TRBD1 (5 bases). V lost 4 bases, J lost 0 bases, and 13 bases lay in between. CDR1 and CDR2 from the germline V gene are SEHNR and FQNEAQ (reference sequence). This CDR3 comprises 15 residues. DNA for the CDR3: TGTGCCAGCAGCTCCCCAGGGCCCTACTCCTACGAGCAGTACTTC. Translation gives CASSSPGPYSYEQYF. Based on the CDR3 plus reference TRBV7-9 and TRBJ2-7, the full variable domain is DTGVSQNPRHKITKRGQNVTFRCDPISEHNRLYWYRQTLGQGPEFLTYFQNEAQLEKSRLLSDRFSAERPKGSFSTLEIQRTEQGDSAMYLCASSSPGPYSYEQYFGPGTRLTVT.

In DNA, the CDR3 is TGTGCCAGCAGTTACTCCGCCAGTAACACTGAAGCTTTCTTT. This sequence encodes CASSYSASNTEAFF. The chain joins TRBV6-2 or TRBV6-3 to TRBJ1-1; D remains ambiguous. CDR3 length equals 14 residues. V was cut by 0 bases and J by 2 bases, with 7 bases left in between. Germline V gene lookup returns CDR1 MNHEY and CDR2 SVGEGT.

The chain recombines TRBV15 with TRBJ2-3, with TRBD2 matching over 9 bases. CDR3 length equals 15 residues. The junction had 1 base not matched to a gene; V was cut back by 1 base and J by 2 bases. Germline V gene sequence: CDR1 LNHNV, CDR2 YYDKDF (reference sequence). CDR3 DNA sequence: TGTGCCACCAGCAGAGGCGGGGGGGTCACAGATACGCAGTATTTT. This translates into CATSRGGGVTDTQYF. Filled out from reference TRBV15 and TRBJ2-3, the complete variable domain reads DAMVIQNPRYQVTQFGKPVTLSCSQTLNHNVMYWYQQKSSQAPKLLFHYYDKDFNNEADTPDNFQSRRPNTSFCFLDIRSPGLGDTAMYLCATSRGGGVTDTQYFGPGTRLTVL.

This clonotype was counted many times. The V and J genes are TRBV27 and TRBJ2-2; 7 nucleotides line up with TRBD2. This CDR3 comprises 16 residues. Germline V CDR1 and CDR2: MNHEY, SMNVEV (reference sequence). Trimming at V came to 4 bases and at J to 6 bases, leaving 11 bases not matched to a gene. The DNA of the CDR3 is TGTGCCAGCAGTTCCCGACGGGGGGTTACGGCCGGGGAGCTGTTTTTT. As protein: CASSSRRGVTAGELFF.

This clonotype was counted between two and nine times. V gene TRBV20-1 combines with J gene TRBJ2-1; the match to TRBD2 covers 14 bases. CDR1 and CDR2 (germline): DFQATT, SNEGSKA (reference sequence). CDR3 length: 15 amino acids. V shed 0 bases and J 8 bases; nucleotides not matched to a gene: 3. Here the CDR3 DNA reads TGCAGTGCTAGAGATATGGGACTAGCGGGAGATGAGCAGTTCTTC. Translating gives CSARDMGLAGDEQFF.